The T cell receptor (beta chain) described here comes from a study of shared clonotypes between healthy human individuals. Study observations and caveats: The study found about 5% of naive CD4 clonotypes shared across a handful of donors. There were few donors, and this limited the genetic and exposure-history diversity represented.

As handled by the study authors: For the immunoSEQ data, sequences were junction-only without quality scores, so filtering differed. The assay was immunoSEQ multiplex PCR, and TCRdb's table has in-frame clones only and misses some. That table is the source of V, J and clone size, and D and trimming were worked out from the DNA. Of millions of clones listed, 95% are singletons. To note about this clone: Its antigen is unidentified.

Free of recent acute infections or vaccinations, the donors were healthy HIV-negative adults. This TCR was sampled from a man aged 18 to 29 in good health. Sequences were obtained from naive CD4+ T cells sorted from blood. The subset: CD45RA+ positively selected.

CDR3 sequence: CASSSPSQGAFGYTF. CDR3 DNA: TGTGCCAGCAGTAGCCCCTCACAGGGGGCGTTCGGCTACACCTTC. The rearrangement uses TRBV28 and TRBJ1-2; TRBD1 aligns across 9 bases. The germline gives CDR1 MDHEN, CDR2 SYDVKM. The CDR3 loop spans 15 amino acids. V trimming: 5 bases; J trimming: 8 bases; junction bases outside the gene matches: 12.